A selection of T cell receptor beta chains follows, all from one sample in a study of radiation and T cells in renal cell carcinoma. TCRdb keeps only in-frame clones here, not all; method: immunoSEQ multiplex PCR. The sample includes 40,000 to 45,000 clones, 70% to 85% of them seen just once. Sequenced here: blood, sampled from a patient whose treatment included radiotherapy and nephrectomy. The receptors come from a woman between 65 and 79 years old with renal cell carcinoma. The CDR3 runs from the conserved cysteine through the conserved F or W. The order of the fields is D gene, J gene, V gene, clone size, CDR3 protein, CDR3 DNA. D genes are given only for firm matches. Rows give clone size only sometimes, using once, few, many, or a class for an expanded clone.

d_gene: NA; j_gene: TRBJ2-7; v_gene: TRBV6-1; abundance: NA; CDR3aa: CATNPGTATNEQYF; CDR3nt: TGTGCCACCAATCCCGGGACGGCGACGAACGAGCAGTACTTC
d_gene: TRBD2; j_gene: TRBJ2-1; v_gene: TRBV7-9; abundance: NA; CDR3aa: CASSPLAGPYNEQFF; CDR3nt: TGTGCCAGCAGCCCCCTAGCGGGGCCGTACAATGAGCAGTTCTTC
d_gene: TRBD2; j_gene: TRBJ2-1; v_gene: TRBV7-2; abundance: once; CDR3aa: CASSLGGFVSYNEQFF; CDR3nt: TGTGCCAGCAGCTTGGGGGGGTTCGTATCCTACAATGAGCAGTTCTTC
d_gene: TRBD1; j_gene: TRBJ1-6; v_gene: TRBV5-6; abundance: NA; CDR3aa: CASSLDRGLTPLHF; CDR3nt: TGTGCCAGCAGCTTGGACAGGGGGCTTACACCCCTCCACTTT
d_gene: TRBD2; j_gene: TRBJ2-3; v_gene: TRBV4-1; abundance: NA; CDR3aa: CASSPGTTLSTDTQYF; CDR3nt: TGCGCCAGCAGCCCCGGGACTACCCTTAGCACAGATACGCAGTATTTT
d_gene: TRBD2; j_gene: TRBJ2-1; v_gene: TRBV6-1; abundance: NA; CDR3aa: CASSVRASGSNEQFF; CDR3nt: TGTGCCAGCAGTGTAAGGGCTAGCGGGAGCAATGAGCAGTTCTTC
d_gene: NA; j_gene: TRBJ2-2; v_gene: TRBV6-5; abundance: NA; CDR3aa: CASSPSGTGTGELFF; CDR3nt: TGTGCCAGCAGCCCCTCTGGGACGGGGACCGGGGAGCTGTTTTTT
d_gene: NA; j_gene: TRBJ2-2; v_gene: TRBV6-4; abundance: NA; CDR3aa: CASSPGQGTGELFF; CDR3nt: TGTGCCAGCAGTCCCGGGCAGGGGACCGGGGAGCTGTTTTTT
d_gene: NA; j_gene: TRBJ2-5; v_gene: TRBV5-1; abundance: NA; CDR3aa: CASSFRGLDQETQYF; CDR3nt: TGCGCCAGCAGCTTTAGGGGACTGGACCAAGAGACCCAGTACTTC
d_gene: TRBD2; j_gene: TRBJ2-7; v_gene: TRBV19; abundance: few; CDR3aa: CASSIVTSGRNEQYF; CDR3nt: TGTGCCAGTAGTATAGTGACTAGCGGGAGGAACGAGCAGTACTTC
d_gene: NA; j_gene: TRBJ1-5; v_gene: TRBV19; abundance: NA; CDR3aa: CASNRGGAQPQHF; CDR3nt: TGTGCCAGTAACAGAGGCGGAGCTCAGCCCCAGCATTTT
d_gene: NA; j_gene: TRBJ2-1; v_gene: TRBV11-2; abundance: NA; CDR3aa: CASSLGGGNEQFF; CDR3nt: TGTGCCAGCAGCCTGGGAGGGGGAAATGAGCAGTTCTTC